Included here is one T cell receptor beta chain sequence, with context. Its antigen remains unknown. The CDR3 is 15 amino acids. Germline V CDR1 and CDR2: MGHRA, YSYEKL. The V end lost 5 bases, the J end lost 0 bases, and 14 bases lay between the germline ends. Assay: immunoSEQ multiplex PCR; the TCRdb copy retains only in-frame clones and omits some. Here the sample spans about 170,000 clones, around 85% being singletons. This record belongs to a study of T cell responses to AZD1222 COVID-19 vaccine. Overall study findings and caveats: Donors were largely white British and mainly female; clonal diversity was possibly underestimated.

This specimen consisted of peripheral blood, obtained 28 days after the second AZD1222 dose. This sequence joins TRBV4-1 and TRBJ2-7, with D unclear. This clonotype was obtained from an adult who received the AZD1222 COVID-19 vaccine. The CDR3 protein is CASSTRLMSSYEQYF. DNA for the CDR3: TGCGCCAGCAGCACCCGACTGATGAGCTCCTACGAGCAGTACTTC.